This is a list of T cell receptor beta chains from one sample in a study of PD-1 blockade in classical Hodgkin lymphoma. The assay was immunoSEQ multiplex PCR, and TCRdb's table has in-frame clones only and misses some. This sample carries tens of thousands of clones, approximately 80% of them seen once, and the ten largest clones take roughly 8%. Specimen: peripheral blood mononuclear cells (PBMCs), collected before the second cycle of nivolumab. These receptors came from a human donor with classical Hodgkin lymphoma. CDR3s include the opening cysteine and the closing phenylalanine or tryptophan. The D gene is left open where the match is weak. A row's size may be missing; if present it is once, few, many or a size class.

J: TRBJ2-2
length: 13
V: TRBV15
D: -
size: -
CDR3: CATSRVTTGELFF
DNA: TGTGCCACCAGCAGGGTTACCACCGGGGAGCTGTTTTTT

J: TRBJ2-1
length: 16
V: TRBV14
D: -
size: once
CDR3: CASSQGTGLNRDEQFF
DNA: TGTGCCAGCAGCCAAGGAACAGGGTTGAATAGAGATGAGCAGTTCTTC

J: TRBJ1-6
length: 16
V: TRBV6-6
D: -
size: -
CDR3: CASSYIQGGGYSPLHF
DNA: TGTGCCAGCAGTTACATACAGGGAGGGGGGTATTCACCCCTCCACTTT

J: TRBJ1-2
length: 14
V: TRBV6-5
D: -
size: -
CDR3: CASSYSQGNYGYTF
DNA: TGTGCCAGCAGTTACTCGCAGGGGAACTATGGCTACACCTTC

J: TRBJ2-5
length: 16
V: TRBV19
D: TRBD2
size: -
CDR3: CASSNPGTSYQETQYF
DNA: TGTGCCAGTAGTAACCCCGGGACTAGTTACCAAGAGACCCAGTACTTC

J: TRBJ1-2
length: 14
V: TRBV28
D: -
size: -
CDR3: CASSQGLSNYGYTF
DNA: TGTGCCAGCAGCCAGGGGTTAAGTAACTATGGCTACACCTTC

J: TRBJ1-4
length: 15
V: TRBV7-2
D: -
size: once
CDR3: CASSTLGRANEKLFF
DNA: TGTGCCAGCAGCACACTCGGAAGGGCAAATGAAAAACTGTTTTTT

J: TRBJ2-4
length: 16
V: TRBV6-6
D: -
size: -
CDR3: CASSLGVGTAKNIQYF
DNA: TGTGCCAGCAGCCTCGGCGTGGGGACAGCCAAAAACATTCAGTACTTC

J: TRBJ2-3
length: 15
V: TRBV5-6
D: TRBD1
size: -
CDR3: CASSPRTGAGDTQYF
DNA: TGTGCCAGCAGCCCTAGGACAGGGGCGGGAGATACGCAGTATTTT

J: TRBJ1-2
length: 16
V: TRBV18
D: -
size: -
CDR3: CASSPQSRTGNYGYTF
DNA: TGTGCCAGCTCACCACAATCAAGAACCGGGAACTATGGCTACACCTTC

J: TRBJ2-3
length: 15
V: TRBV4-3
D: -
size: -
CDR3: CASSQSGGAGLTQYF
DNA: TGCGCCAGCAGCCAATCTGGGGGGGCCGGACTCACGCAGTATTTT

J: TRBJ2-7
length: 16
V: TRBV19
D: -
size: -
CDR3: CASSIEAGRSFDEQYF
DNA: TGTGCCAGTAGTATAGAGGCCGGACGAAGCTTCGACGAGCAGTACTTC

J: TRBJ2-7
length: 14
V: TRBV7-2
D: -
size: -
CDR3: CASSLVASPYEQYF
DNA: TGTGCCAGCAGCTTAGTAGCTAGCCCTTACGAGCAGTACTTC

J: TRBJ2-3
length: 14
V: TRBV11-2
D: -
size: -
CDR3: CASSLDRVTDTQYF
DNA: TGTGCCAGCAGCTTAGACAGGGTTACAGATACGCAGTATTTT

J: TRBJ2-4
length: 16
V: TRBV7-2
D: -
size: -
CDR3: CASSSMGVLAKNIQYF
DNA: TGTGCCAGCAGCTCCATGGGGGTACTAGCCAAAAACATTCAGTACTTC

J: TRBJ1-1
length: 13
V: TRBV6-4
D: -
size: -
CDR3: CASSTGPAVPAFF
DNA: TGTGCCAGCAGCACAGGTCCAGCAGTCCCGGCTTTCTTT

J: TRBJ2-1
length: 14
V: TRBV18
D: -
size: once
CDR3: CASSPQAGGFGEFF
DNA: TGTGCCAGCTCACCTCAGGCAGGGGGGTTTGGAGAGTTCTTC

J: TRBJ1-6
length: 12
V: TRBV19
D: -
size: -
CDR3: CASSNGLSPLHF
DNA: TGTGCCAGTAGCAACGGTCTTTCACCCCTCCACTTT

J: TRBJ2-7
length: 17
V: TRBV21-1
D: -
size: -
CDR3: CASSKGGQGDQTYEQYF
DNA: TGTGCCAGCAGCAAAGGGGGACAGGGCGACCAAACCTACGAGCAGTACTTC

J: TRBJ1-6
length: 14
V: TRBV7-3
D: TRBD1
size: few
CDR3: CASSLDGTGSPLHF
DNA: TGTGCCAGCAGCTTAGACGGGACAGGATCACCCCTCCACTTT

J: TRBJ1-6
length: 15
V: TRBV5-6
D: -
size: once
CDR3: CASSNWGVNNSPLHF
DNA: TGTGCCAGCAGCAACTGGGGAGTCAATAATTCACCCCTCCACTTT

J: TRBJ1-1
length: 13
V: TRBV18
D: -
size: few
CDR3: CASSPHVNTEAFF
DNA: TGTGCCAGCTCACCACACGTGAACACTGAAGCTTTCTTT

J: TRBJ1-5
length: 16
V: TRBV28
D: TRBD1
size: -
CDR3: CASSPRQGLHNQPQHF
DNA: TGTGCCAGCAGTCCGCGACAGGGTTTACACAATCAGCCCCAGCATTTT

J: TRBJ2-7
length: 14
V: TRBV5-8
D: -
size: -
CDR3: CASDSLGPTYEQYF
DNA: TGTGCCAGTGACTCTCTGGGGCCGACCTACGAGCAGTACTTC

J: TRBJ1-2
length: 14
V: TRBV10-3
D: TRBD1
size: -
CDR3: CAKTQGNPNYGYTF
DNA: TGTGCCAAAACACAGGGGAATCCTAACTATGGCTACACCTTC

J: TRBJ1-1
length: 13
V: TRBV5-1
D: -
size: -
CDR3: CASSLDRGEKAFF
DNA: TGCGCCAGCAGCTTGGATAGGGGGGAAAAAGCTTTCTTT

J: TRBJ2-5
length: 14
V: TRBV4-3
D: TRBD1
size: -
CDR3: CASSHGQDQETQYF
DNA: TGCGCCAGCAGCCACGGACAGGATCAAGAGACCCAGTACTTC